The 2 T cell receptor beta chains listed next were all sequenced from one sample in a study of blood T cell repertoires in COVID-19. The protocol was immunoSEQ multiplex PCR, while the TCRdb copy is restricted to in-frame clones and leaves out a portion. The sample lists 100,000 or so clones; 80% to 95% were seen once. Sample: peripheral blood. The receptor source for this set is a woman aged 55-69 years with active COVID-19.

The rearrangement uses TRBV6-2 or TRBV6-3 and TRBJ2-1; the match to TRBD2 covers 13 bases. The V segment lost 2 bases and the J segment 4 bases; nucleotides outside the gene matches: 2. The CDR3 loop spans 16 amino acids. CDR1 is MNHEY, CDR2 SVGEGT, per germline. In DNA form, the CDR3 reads TGTGCCAGCAGTTACACTAGCGGGGGGGCTTACAATGAGCAGTTCTTC. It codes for CASSYTSGGAYNEQFF.

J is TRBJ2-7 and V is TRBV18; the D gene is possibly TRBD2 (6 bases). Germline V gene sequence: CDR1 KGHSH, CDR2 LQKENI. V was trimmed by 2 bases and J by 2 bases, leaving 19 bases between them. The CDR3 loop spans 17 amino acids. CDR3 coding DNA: TGTGCCAGCTCACCATCGCGACTAGTGGCTTCACCCTACGAGCAGTACTTC. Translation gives CASSPSRLVASPYEQYF.